These T cell receptor beta chains were read from a single sample in a study of response to subunit inactivated influenza vaccine. TCRdb independently ran MiXCR on the RT-PCR reads; one entry per CDR3 protein. The repertoire consists of some 550,000 distinct CDR3 sequences, with 20% to 25% occurring once and the leading ten covering approximately 3%. The data also belong to a second study, concerning T cells expressing NK-cell markers.

Sequencing used CD4+ T cells sorted from PBMCs, obtained about 12 days after vaccination. The source is a man between 50 and 59 years old who received an inactivated influenza vaccine. CDR3s include the opening cysteine and the closing phenylalanine or tryptophan. The order of the fields is D gene, J gene, V gene, clone size, CDR3 DNA, CDR3 protein. The D gene is left open where the match is weak. Not all rows give a size; the values are once, few, many and, for expanded clones, a class.

d_gene: .; j_gene: TRBJ1-2; v_gene: TRBV29-1; abundance: .; CDR3nt: TGCAGCGTCTCACAGGGAACTAGCTATGGCTACACCTTC; CDR3aa: CSVSQGTSYGYTF
d_gene: TRBD2; j_gene: TRBJ2-2; v_gene: TRBV7-8; abundance: few; CDR3nt: TGTGCCAGCAGCTTTGGTGACAGGCGGGGGGCCGACACCGGGGAGCTGTTTTTT; CDR3aa: CASSFGDRRGADTGELFF
d_gene: TRBD1; j_gene: TRBJ1-1; v_gene: TRBV29-1; abundance: few; CDR3nt: TGCAGCGTTCAGGGGGCGCTCACTGAAGTTTTCTTT; CDR3aa: CSVQGALTEVFF
d_gene: .; j_gene: TRBJ1-5; v_gene: TRBV12-3/TRBV12-4; abundance: .; CDR3nt: TGTGCCAGCAAGCCACGTGGTGGCGGCAATCAGCCCCAGCATTTT; CDR3aa: CASKPRGGGNQPQHF
d_gene: .; j_gene: TRBJ2-7; v_gene: TRBV29-1; abundance: .; CDR3nt: TGCAGCGTTGCGACTCTGAGCTCCTACGAGCAGTACTTC; CDR3aa: CSVATLSSYEQYF
d_gene: TRBD2; j_gene: TRBJ2-7; v_gene: TRBV18; abundance: few; CDR3nt: TGTGCCAGCTCACCACCGGGACTAGCGGATTACAACGAGCAGTACTTC; CDR3aa: CASSPPGLADYNEQYF
d_gene: TRBD1; j_gene: TRBJ1-5; v_gene: TRBV20-1; abundance: few; CDR3nt: TGCAGTGCTATGCCGGGACAGGGGTATCAGCCCCAGCATTTT; CDR3aa: CSAMPGQGYQPQHF
d_gene: TRBD2; j_gene: TRBJ2-3; v_gene: TRBV6-5; abundance: .; CDR3nt: TGTGCCAGCAGTTACGGACTAGCGGGGGTTATCACAGATACGCAGTATTTT; CDR3aa: CASSYGLAGVITDTQYF
d_gene: TRBD2; j_gene: TRBJ2-1; v_gene: TRBV5-1; abundance: .; CDR3nt: TGCGCCAGCAGCCCGGGGGGGACTACTAGCAATGAGCAGTTCTTC; CDR3aa: CASSPGGTTSNEQFF
d_gene: .; j_gene: TRBJ2-2; v_gene: TRBV10-2; abundance: .; CDR3nt: TGCGCCAGCAGTAGGACACCGGCCGGGGAGCTGTTTTTT; CDR3aa: CASSRTPAGELFF
d_gene: TRBD2; j_gene: TRBJ2-1; v_gene: TRBV10-3; abundance: few; CDR3nt: TGTGCCATCAGTGCTTGGGGGGGCAATGAGCAGTTCTTC; CDR3aa: CAISAWGGNEQFF
d_gene: .; j_gene: TRBJ1-1; v_gene: TRBV7-9; abundance: .; CDR3nt: TGTGCCAGCAGCCCCACGGGCAGGCCGACAGCTTTCTTT; CDR3aa: CASSPTGRPTAFF
d_gene: .; j_gene: TRBJ2-2; v_gene: TRBV12-3/TRBV12-4; abundance: few; CDR3nt: TGTGCCAGCAGTTTAGGCCGGGGACAGAACACCGGGGAGCTGTTTTTT; CDR3aa: CASSLGRGQNTGELFF
d_gene: .; j_gene: TRBJ1-1; v_gene: TRBV20-1; abundance: .; CDR3nt: TGCAGTGCCCTATCTTACGGACAGAACACTGAAGCTTTCTTT; CDR3aa: CSALSYGQNTEAFF
d_gene: .; j_gene: TRBJ2-7; v_gene: TRBV4-2; abundance: .; CDR3nt: TGTGCCAGCAGCCAAGATTTTGGGGGAAAATACGAGCAGTACTTC; CDR3aa: CASSQDFGGKYEQYF
d_gene: .; j_gene: TRBJ2-3; v_gene: TRBV7-2; abundance: few; CDR3nt: TGTGCCAGCAGCGCACGGAGCGGAAGCACAGATACGCAGTATTTT; CDR3aa: CASSARSGSTDTQYF
d_gene: .; j_gene: TRBJ1-5; v_gene: TRBV6-4; abundance: few; CDR3nt: TGTGCCAGCAGTGGTTCAGAAGGACAGCCCCAGCATTTT; CDR3aa: CASSGSEGQPQHF
d_gene: .; j_gene: TRBJ2-7; v_gene: TRBV20-1; abundance: .; CDR3nt: TGCAGTGCTAGAGAAGGGGCAGTTCCTTCCTACGAGCAGTACTTC; CDR3aa: CSAREGAVPSYEQYF
d_gene: TRBD1; j_gene: TRBJ2-1; v_gene: TRBV7-9; abundance: many; CDR3nt: TGTGCCAGCAGCGCCCCTCCGGGACAGGGGTCATACAATGAGCAGTTCTTC; CDR3aa: CASSAPPGQGSYNEQFF
d_gene: .; j_gene: TRBJ1-5; v_gene: TRBV7-8; abundance: few; CDR3nt: TGTGCCAGCAGCTTAGAGTCAACAGGTAGCAATCAGCCCCAGCATTTT; CDR3aa: CASSLESTGSNQPQHF
d_gene: TRBD1; j_gene: TRBJ1-2; v_gene: TRBV9; abundance: .; CDR3nt: TGTGCCAGCAGCGTCGGACAGGGCTTCTATGGCTACACCTTC; CDR3aa: CASSVGQGFYGYTF
d_gene: .; j_gene: TRBJ2-7; v_gene: TRBV11-2; abundance: few; CDR3nt: TGTGCCAGCAGCTTAGATGGCGGTAGTAAGCAGTACTTC; CDR3aa: CASSLDGGSKQYF
d_gene: .; j_gene: TRBJ1-1; v_gene: TRBV15; abundance: many; CDR3nt: TGTGCCACCAGCGTACCTAGGACGGGTGACACTGAAGCTTTCTTT; CDR3aa: CATSVPRTGDTEAFF
d_gene: TRBD1; j_gene: TRBJ2-2; v_gene: TRBV10-3; abundance: .; CDR3nt: TGTGCCATCAGGAGACAGGGGGCTACCGGGGAGCTGTTTTTT; CDR3aa: CAIRRQGATGELFF
d_gene: TRBD1; j_gene: TRBJ1-4; v_gene: TRBV2; abundance: few; CDR3nt: TGTGCCAGCATCTACCGGGACAGTGAAAAACTGTTTTTT; CDR3aa: CASIYRDSEKLFF
d_gene: TRBD2; j_gene: TRBJ2-2; v_gene: TRBV4-1; abundance: few; CDR3nt: TGCGCCAGCAGCCAATCAGCGGGGGGGCCCCGTGCGGGGGAGCTGTTTTTT; CDR3aa: CASSQSAGGPRAGELFF
d_gene: TRBD2; j_gene: TRBJ2-2; v_gene: TRBV20-1; abundance: .; CDR3nt: TGCAGTGCTACCCGGGGGGGCGCCGGGGAGCTGTTTTTT; CDR3aa: CSATRGGAGELFF
d_gene: .; j_gene: TRBJ2-4; v_gene: TRBV28; abundance: .; CDR3nt: TGTGCCAGCAGTCTGGAACCGTATACAAGGCGGGGTAGCAAAAACATTCAGTACTTC; CDR3aa: CASSLEPYTRRGSKNIQYF
d_gene: .; j_gene: TRBJ2-5; v_gene: TRBV18; abundance: .; CDR3nt: TGTGCCAGCTCACCAGTAACAGGCCCCCAAGAGACCCAGTACTTC; CDR3aa: CASSPVTGPQETQYF
d_gene: .; j_gene: TRBJ2-7; v_gene: TRBV5-1; abundance: few; CDR3nt: TGCGCCAGCAGCTTGATAGCCCCTCTCAGGGGTGAGGGTTACGAGCAGTACTTC; CDR3aa: CASSLIAPLRGEGYEQYF
d_gene: TRBD2; j_gene: TRBJ2-2; v_gene: TRBV7-2; abundance: .; CDR3nt: TGTGCCAGCAGCTTAGTTAGCGGGGGATCGAACACCGGGGAGCTGTTTTTT; CDR3aa: CASSLVSGGSNTGELFF
d_gene: .; j_gene: TRBJ2-7; v_gene: TRBV20-1; abundance: .; CDR3nt: TGCAGTGCTAGACCTGGTTCTGGGGCGATTGTCTACGAGCAGTACTTC; CDR3aa: CSARPGSGAIVYEQYF
d_gene: .; j_gene: TRBJ1-6; v_gene: TRBV18; abundance: .; CDR3nt: TGTGCCAGCTCACCTACAACGTCTGATTCACCCCTCCACTTT; CDR3aa: CASSPTTSDSPLHF
d_gene: .; j_gene: TRBJ2-1; v_gene: TRBV3-1; abundance: .; CDR3nt: TGTGCCAGACCCGTGTCTCTCTCGAAACAGTTCTTC; CDR3aa: CARPVSLSKQFF
d_gene: TRBD1; j_gene: TRBJ1-4; v_gene: TRBV20-1; abundance: few; CDR3nt: TGCAGTGCTAGACCGCAGGGGGGAATTAATGAAAAACTGTTTTTT; CDR3aa: CSARPQGGINEKLFF
d_gene: TRBD1; j_gene: TRBJ2-1; v_gene: TRBV5-1; abundance: .; CDR3nt: TGCGCCAGCAGCTTAGGACAGGGGGCACGGGAGCAGTTCTTC; CDR3aa: CASSLGQGAREQFF
d_gene: .; j_gene: TRBJ1-2; v_gene: TRBV3-1; abundance: .; CDR3nt: TGTGCCAGCAGCTGGCAGGGGAGACAGGCTGGCTACACCTTC; CDR3aa: CASSWQGRQAGYTF
d_gene: .; j_gene: TRBJ2-7; v_gene: TRBV2; abundance: .; CDR3nt: TGTGCCAGCAGGGGTAGGGACAACTCCTACGAGCAGTACTTC; CDR3aa: CASRGRDNSYEQYF
d_gene: TRBD1; j_gene: TRBJ2-7; v_gene: TRBV7-2; abundance: .; CDR3nt: TGTGCCAGCAGCTGGGACAGGGGTCCCTACGAGCAGTACTTC; CDR3aa: CASSWDRGPYEQYF
d_gene: .; j_gene: TRBJ2-3; v_gene: TRBV29-1; abundance: few; CDR3nt: TGCAGCGCAGGGACCGACTTGAGTACGCGTACGCAGTATTTT; CDR3aa: CSAGTDLSTRTQYF
d_gene: .; j_gene: TRBJ1-2; v_gene: TRBV10-3; abundance: few; CDR3nt: TGTGCCACAAAACAGACGGAGAACTATGGCTACACCTTC; CDR3aa: CATKQTENYGYTF
d_gene: .; j_gene: TRBJ2-2; v_gene: TRBV4-1; abundance: .; CDR3nt: TGCGCCAGCAGCCAAGAACTCTACACCGGGGAGCTGTATTTT; CDR3aa: CASSQELYTGELYF
d_gene: .; j_gene: TRBJ1-2; v_gene: TRBV7-8; abundance: .; CDR3nt: TGTGCCAGCAGCTTAGAGCCCTACAGGGATGGCTACACCTTC; CDR3aa: CASSLEPYRDGYTF
d_gene: .; j_gene: TRBJ1-2; v_gene: TRBV29-1; abundance: few; CDR3nt: TGCAGCGTGGTCCGAACCCTCTCCTATGGCTACACCTTC; CDR3aa: CSVVRTLSYGYTF
d_gene: .; j_gene: TRBJ2-3; v_gene: TRBV7-6; abundance: .; CDR3nt: TGTGCCAGCAGCCCGGGGTTCACAGATACGCAGTATTTT; CDR3aa: CASSPGFTDTQYF
d_gene: .; j_gene: TRBJ2-5; v_gene: TRBV5-5; abundance: few; CDR3nt: TGTGCCAGCAGCCCCCGGTGGAAAGGGGAGACCCAGTACTTC; CDR3aa: CASSPRWKGETQYF
d_gene: .; j_gene: TRBJ2-5; v_gene: TRBV20-1; abundance: .; CDR3nt: TGCAGTGCTAGTAATATGGGGGAGACCCAGTACTTC; CDR3aa: CSASNMGETQYF
d_gene: .; j_gene: TRBJ2-5; v_gene: TRBV27; abundance: .; CDR3nt: TGTGCCAGCGGAAGGGGGGCCGGACCCCAAGAGACCCAGTACTTC; CDR3aa: CASGRGAGPQETQYF
d_gene: .; j_gene: TRBJ2-2; v_gene: TRBV7-9; abundance: .; CDR3nt: TGTGCCAGCAGCCATGCCGGGACGGCGAACACCGGGGAGCTGTTTTTT; CDR3aa: CASSHAGTANTGELFF
d_gene: TRBD2; j_gene: TRBJ2-5; v_gene: TRBV7-2; abundance: few; CDR3nt: TGTGCCAGCAGCTTAGGCGGACTAGCGGGAAGGGAGACCCAGTACTTC; CDR3aa: CASSLGGLAGRETQYF
d_gene: .; j_gene: TRBJ1-1; v_gene: TRBV20-1; abundance: .; CDR3nt: TGCAGTGCTAGAATTGCAGCGAACACTGAAGCTTTCTTT; CDR3aa: CSARIAANTEAFF
d_gene: TRBD2; j_gene: TRBJ2-2; v_gene: TRBV6-2/TRBV6-3; abundance: .; CDR3nt: TGTGCCAGCGGGGTCCGAACCGGGAGGGCCGGCGGGGAGCTGTTTTTT; CDR3aa: CASGVRTGRAGGELFF
d_gene: .; j_gene: TRBJ1-4; v_gene: TRBV20-1; abundance: .; CDR3nt: TGCAGTGCTCCCCGGGGAGAAAAACTGTTTTTT; CDR3aa: CSAPRGEKLFF